One sample yielded the 20 T cell receptor beta chains listed below, sequenced in a study of radiotherapy plus CTLA-4 blockade in lung cancer. Method: immunoSEQ multiplex PCR; TCRdb's copy keeps in-frame clones and lacks some. The sample consists of under 65,000 clones, approximately 80% of them appearing once. Sequences were derived from peripheral blood, sampled from a patient treated with radiotherapy plus ipilimumab. These receptors were collected from a human donor with non-small cell lung cancer whose response to radiotherapy plus ipilimumab could not be evaluated.

This chain joins TRBV4-3 and TRBJ1-6; D not resolved. Germline CDR1 LGHNA, CDR2 YSLEER. V dropped 1 base and J dropped 3 bases, with 10 bases sitting between them. The CDR3 is 16 residues long. CDR3 sequence (DNA): TGCGCCAGCAGCCAAGCCATGGCAGACTATAATTCACCCCTCCACTTT. Its translation is CASSQAMADYNSPLHF.

The chain has TRBV28 and TRBJ2-1; D gene unclear. The CDR3 has 11 residues. Germline values: CDR1 MDHEN, CDR2 SYDVKM. Between the trimmed V and J ends, which lost 3 bases and 10 bases, there was a span of 7 bases. The CDR3 nucleotides are TGTGCCAGCAGTTTTCGGCGGGAGCAGTTCTTC. This gives the protein CASSFRREQFF. Looking up the rest from reference TRBV28 and TRBJ2-1 gives the full variable domain: DVKVTQSSRYLVKRTGEKVFLECVQDMDHENMFWYRQDPGLGLRLIYFSYDVKMKEKGDIPEGYSVSREKKERFSLILESASTNQTSMYLCASSFRREQFFGPGTRLTVL.

The CDR3, as DNA: TGTGCCAGCAAGGATGGCGGGGGGCGTGAAAAACTGTTTTTT. This encodes CASKDGGGREKLFF. The genes are TRBV27 and TRBJ1-4; possible D gene TRBD1, 6 bases. CDR1 is MNHEY and CDR2 is SMNVEV in the germline V gene (reference sequence). The CDR3 loop spans 14 amino acids. V was pared by 7 bases and J by 7 bases, with 16 bases between.

The gene calls are TRBV4-3 and TRBJ2-7; 7 nucleotides agree with TRBD2. The CDR3 is 15 residues long. The V segment lost 4 bases and the J segment 3 bases; nucleotides outside the gene matches: 9. Looked up from germline, CDR1 is LGHNA and CDR2 is YSLEER. DNA of the CDR3: TGCGCCAGCAGCCCCTCAGCGGGGAGAAACTACGAGCAGTACTTC. Its translation is CASSPSAGRNYEQYF.

The chain carries TRBV30 and TRBJ1-5; tentatively, D is TRBD1 (5 bases). Germline assignment: CDR1 GTSNPN and CDR2 SVGIG (reference sequence). The CDR3 has 13 residues. Between the trimmed V and J ends, which lost 5 bases and 1 base, there was a span of 9 bases. The CDR3 here is CAWGARSNQPQHF. As DNA, the CDR3 is TGTGCCTGGGGGGCTAGAAGCAATCAGCCCCAGCATTTT. Full variable domain (outside the CDR3, taken from reference TRBV30 and TRBJ1-5): SQTIHQWPATLVQPVGSPLSLECTVEGTSNPNLYWYRQAAGRGLQLLFYSVGIGQISSEVPQNLSASRPQDRQFILSSKKLLLSDSGFYLCAWGARSNQPQHFGDGTRLSIL.

The count of this clone is one. The gene calls are TRBV15 and TRBJ2-1; the D gene is possibly TRBD2 (6 bases). The germline V gene encodes CDR1 LNHNV and CDR2 YYDKDF (reference sequence). The CDR3 extends over 15 amino acids. The V gene lost 3 bases and the J gene lost 7 bases, with 16 bases spanning the gap. The CDR3 region has the DNA TGTGCCACCAGCAGGGGAGATGGTGGGGGGAATGAGCAGTTCTTC. This encodes CATSRGDGGGNEQFF.

V usage is TRBV18 and J usage is TRBJ2-4; tentative D call: TRBD1 (6 bases). V was shortened by 3 bases and J by 0 bases, with 12 bases between the two germline ends. The CDR3 has 16 residues. Germline V gene sequence: CDR1 KGHSH, CDR2 LQKENI. CDR3 loop: CASSPGQTVAKNIQYF. DNA of the CDR3: TGTGCCAGCTCACCTGGACAGACGGTAGCCAAAAACATTCAGTACTTC.

This chain links TRBV9 with TRBJ2-6; 7 bases are shared with TRBD2. This CDR3 contains 18 residues. Trimming at V came to 2 bases and at J to 0 bases, leaving 8 bases not matched to a gene. Germline V CDR1 and CDR2: SGDLS, YYNGEE. The CDR3 loop reads CASSVLGGSGSGANVLTF. DNA of the CDR3: TGTGCCAGCAGCGTCCTGGGGGGGTCTGGCTCTGGGGCCAACGTCCTGACTTTC. Full variable domain (remainder filled in from reference TRBV9 and TRBJ2-6): DSGVTQTPKHLITATGQRVTLRCSPRSGDLSVYWYQQSLDQGLQFLIQYYNGEERAKGNILERFSAQQFPDLHSELNLSSLELGDSALYFCASSVLGGSGSGANVLTFGAGSRLTVL.

This clone was seen once. The chain has TRBV25-1 and TRBJ2-5, with a tentative D call TRBD1 (6 bases). The J call is in doubt because the DNA end fits TRBJ2-7 better. The CDR3 runs to 15 residues. The germline V gene encodes CDR1 MGHDK and CDR2 SYGVNS. The CDR3 DNA reads TGTGCCAGCAGCCTCTCATGGGGGCCCACCTACGAGCAGTACTTC. Translating it yields CASSLSWGPTYEQYF.

CDR3 region: CASSRDSTDTQYF. DNA of the CDR3: TGTGCCAGCAGCCGAGACAGTACAGATACGCAGTATTTT. The chain has TRBV5-4 and TRBJ2-3; D is perhaps TRBD1 (5 bases). The V gene lost 4 bases and the J gene lost 3 bases, with 9 bases spanning the gap. The germline gives CDR1 SGHNT, CDR2 YYREEE (reference sequence). The length of the CDR3 is 13 residues.

The rearrangement links TRBV5-6 to TRBJ1-2; D uncertain. This CDR3 contains 14 residues. The V and J ends lost 1 base and 5 bases respectively, with 12 bases between them. CDR1 SGHDT and CDR2 YYEEEE come from the germline V gene. The CDR3 sequence is CASSLWRGVYGYTF. CDR3 bases: TGTGCCAGCAGCTTGTGGCGGGGAGTTTATGGCTACACCTTC.

As DNA, the CDR3 is TGTGCCAGCAGCTTACGACAGGGGCGCGAGACCCAGTACTTC. This codes for CASSLRQGRETQYF. The chain links TRBV7-9 to TRBJ2-5; 8 nucleotides match TRBD1. CDR1 is SEHNR and CDR2 is FQNEAQ in the germline V gene (reference sequence). Trimming cost V 2 bases and J 5 bases; bases outside gene matches: 4. The CDR3 sequence is 14 residues long.

The gene calls are TRBV6-1 and TRBJ2-1; 12 bases match TRBD2. V gave up 4 bases and J gave up 5 bases; unmatched junction bases: 6. Germline lookup yields CDR1 MNHNS and CDR2 SASEGT. CDR3 length: 16 residues. This chain's CDR3 is CASSGLAGGSNNEQFF. CDR3 sequence (DNA): TGTGCCAGCAGTGGGCTAGCGGGAGGGTCCAACAATGAGCAGTTCTTC.

With respect to this clone: Mismatch with germline at one junction end may stem from a read error. The chain couples TRBV4-2 to TRBJ1-2, with D unclear. In germline, CDR1 is LGHNA, CDR2 YNFKEQ. There are 16 residues in the CDR3. For the CDR3, the DNA is TGTGCCAGCAGCGAAGATCTAATTTTAGTAGAATATGGCTACACCTTC. It codes for CASSEDLILVEYGYTF.

This rearrangement joins TRBV7-2 to TRBJ1-3; the D is unclear. Trimming took off 5 bases at V and 1 base at J, with 18 bases between the two ends. This CDR3 has 17 residues. Germline V CDR1 and CDR2: SGHTA, FQGNSA. DNA of the CDR3: TGTGCCAGCAGCCAACGTTCGGGGTTTCAGTCTGGAAACACCATATATTTT. Its protein product is CASSQRSGFQSGNTIYF.

The chain combines TRBV28 with TRBJ2-3, with TRBD2 matching over 7 bases. Trimming cost V 3 bases and J 0 bases; bases outside gene matches: 6. This CDR3 is built from 16 residues. Germline V gene lookup returns CDR1 MDHEN and CDR2 SYDVKM. The CDR3 DNA sequence: TGTGCCAGCAGTTTTCTCCGCGGGGGAAGCACAGATACGCAGTATTTT. Its protein is CASSFLRGGSTDTQYF.

The chain carries TRBV28 and TRBJ2-1; TRBD2 matches at 14 bases. Per the germline V gene, CDR1 is MDHEN and CDR2 is SYDVKM. This CDR3 has 15 residues. Germline trimming cut 6 bases from V and 10 bases from J; bases unmatched to any gene: 8. In nucleotides, the CDR3 is TGTGCCAGCAGCTCCAGGGGACTAGCGGGGGAGGAGCAGTTCTTC. This codes for CASSSRGLAGEEQFF.

The J gene is TRBJ2-5, the V gene TRBV7-3; 13 nucleotides match TRBD2. Trimming cost V 2 bases and J 4 bases; bases outside gene matches: 1. From germline, CDR1 is SGHTA and CDR2 FQGTGA. CDR3 length: 15 amino acids. The CDR3 protein is CASSLGLAGVETQYF. The DNA for the CDR3 is TGTGCCAGCAGCTTAGGACTAGCGGGAGTAGAGACCCAGTACTTC. Using reference TRBV7-3 and TRBJ2-5 for the parts outside the CDR3, the full variable domain is GAGVSQTPSNKVTEKGKYVELRCDPISGHTALYWYRQSLGQGPEFLIYFQGTGAADDSGLPNDRFFAVRPEGSVSTLKIQRTERGDSAVYLCASSLGLAGVETQYFGPGTRLLVL.

This CDR3 reads CASSLGDRDRAYEQYF. As DNA, the CDR3 is TGTGCCAGCAGCTTGGGGGACAGGGATAGGGCCTACGAGCAGTACTTC. The chain recombines TRBV5-4 with TRBJ2-7, with TRBD1 matching over 9 bases. The trim removed 0 bases at V and 2 bases at J, leaving 6 bases unmatched. CDR3 length: 16 residues. CDR1 is SGHNT, CDR2 YYREEE, per germline (reference sequence). Combining the CDR3 with reference TRBV5-4 and TRBJ2-7 gives the whole variable domain ETGVTQSPTHLIKTRGQQVTLRCSSQSGHNTVSWYQQALGQGPQFIFQYYREEENGRGNFPPRFSGLQFPNYSSELNVNALELDDSALYLCASSLGDRDRAYEQYFGPGTRLTVT.

This chain uses TRBV4-1 with TRBJ1-3; TRBD1 aligns across 10 bases. This CDR3 spans 15 amino acids. The germline V gene has CDR1 MGHRA and CDR2 YSYEKL. The V gene end was trimmed by 1 base and the J gene end by 4 bases; junction bases not matched to a gene: 1. CDR3 bases: TGCGCCAGCAGCCAAGGGGACAGGGGAGGAAACACCATATATTTT. Its translation: CASSQGDRGGNTIYF.